The text below deals with one T cell receptor (beta chain). Trimming took 4 bases from V and 11 from J, leaving 30 bases between them. The CDR3 runs 17 residues. Germline V gene sequence: CDR1 SQVTM, CDR2 ANQGSEA. A second PCR, run for about 6 to 11 cycles, used a sample-barcoded 5' primer plus a J-beta primer mix. Each TCR beta cDNA got a 12-nucleotide random molecular identifier. MiXCR, applied by TCRdb to the 5' RACE reads, yields one record per CDR3 protein. The sample lists roughly 2 million distinct CDR3 sequences; approximately 50% were seen once. The data were obtained in a study of blood T cells in healthy people across ages. The draw of peripheral blood yielded ten milliliters from each donor.

The chain joins TRBV29-1 to TRBJ1-5; tentative D call: TRBD1 (6 bases). This TCR was recovered from a woman in her thirties or forties in good health. The sequenced sample consisted of blood. The CDR3 protein is CSVAPSRPGQGKGTQHF. The CDR3 DNA is TGCAGCGTTGCCCCCTCTCGCCCGGGACAAGGGAAAGGGACCCAGCATTTT.